This is a list of T cell receptor beta chains from one sample in a study of cytomegalovirus exposure and HLA in healthy donors. Profiled with immunoSEQ multiplex PCR; TCRdb holds only in-frame clones, not every one. The sample shows about 160,000 clones, 60% to 85% of them seen only once. What was sequenced was PBMCs. The receptors come from a woman aged 40 to 50 in good health and CMV-seronegative. Both conserved end residues are part of each CDR3. The D gene is left open where the match is weak. Clone size appears in some rows only: once, few, many, or a class for an expanded clone.

size | J | V | D | DNA | CDR3
once | TRBJ2-3 | TRBV4-2 | TRBD2 | TGTGCCAGCAGTTTTCGGACTAGCGGGGAAGATACGCAGTATTTT | CASSFRTSGEDTQYF
NA | TRBJ2-7 | TRBV5-4 | TRBD2 | TGTGCCAGCAGCTCCGGGACTAGCGGGGGGGACGAGCAGTACTTC | CASSSGTSGGDEQYF
NA | TRBJ1-1 | TRBV7-9 | NA | TGTGCCAGCAGCTTAGAGACAGGAGGAAACACTGAAGCTTTCTTT | CASSLETGGNTEAFF
few | TRBJ2-7 | TRBV10-1 | TRBD1 | TGCGCCAGCAGTCCAACCGGGACAGGGTCCTACGAGCAGTACTTC | CASSPTGTGSYEQYF
once | TRBJ1-5 | TRBV28 | TRBD1 | TGTGCTCAGGGGGGTTCACAGCCCCAGCATTTT | CAQGGSQPQHF
NA | TRBJ1-1 | TRBV2 | NA | TGTGCCAGCAGCTCTTATGGGGCCTCTGGCACTGAAGCTTTCTTT | CASSSYGASGTEAFF
once | TRBJ1-3 | TRBV5-1 | NA | TGCGCCAGCAGCGAGGGACAATCTGGAAACACCATATATTTT | CASSEGQSGNTIYF
NA | TRBJ2-3 | TRBV2 | TRBD2 | TGTGCCAGCAGTAGAGCGGGGGGGCCCGGCCTCACAGATACGCAGTATTTT | CASSRAGGPGLTDTQYF
NA | TRBJ2-7 | TRBV7-9 | NA | TGTGCCAGCAGGTTGGGGACAAGCTCCTACGAGCAGTACTTC | CASRLGTSSYEQYF
NA | TRBJ1-3 | TRBV28 | NA | TGTGCCAGCGGACGAACAGGGACTGGAAACACCATATATTTT | CASGRTGTGNTIYF
NA | TRBJ1-2 | TRBV5-1 | TRBD1 | TGCGCCAGCAGCTTGTCTGACAGGGGTAACTATGGCTACACCTTC | CASSLSDRGNYGYTF
NA | TRBJ1-2 | TRBV7-8 | NA | TGTGCCAGCAGCTTAGCGCCTGGCGGGGGCTATGGCTACACCTTC | CASSLAPGGGYGYTF
NA | TRBJ2-1 | TRBV29-1 | TRBD1 | TGCAGCGTTGGGACAGGCACCGTAAGGAATGAGCAGTTCTTC | CSVGTGTVRNEQFF
NA | TRBJ2-7 | TRBV10-3 | NA | TGTGCCACTAACGCGCTAGAGGGGAGGTACGAGCAGTACTTC | CATNALEGRYEQYF
NA | TRBJ2-3 | TRBV5-5 | NA | TGTGCCAGCAGCTTTGATTTCGGGTATACGCAGTATTTT | CASSFDFGYTQYF
NA | TRBJ2-5 | TRBV18 | TRBD2 | TGTGCCAGCTCAGCCTCGGGGGGGATCCTTCAAGAGACCCAGTACTTC | CASSASGGILQETQYF
NA | TRBJ2-5 | TRBV5-6 | NA | TGTGCCAGCAGCTTACCAGGGGCGCAAGAGACCCAGTACTTC | CASSLPGAQETQYF
NA | TRBJ2-7 | TRBV7-9 | TRBD1 | TGTGCCAGCAGCTCTTCGGGGACAGGATCTTACGAGCAGTACTTC | CASSSSGTGSYEQYF
NA | TRBJ1-6 | TRBV7-9 | TRBD1 | TGTGCCAGCAGCTTAACAGGGGGTCTGGTTAATTCACCCCTCCACTTT | CASSLTGGLVNSPLHF
few | TRBJ2-7 | TRBV19 | NA | TGTGCCAGTAGTATTAGGAGCCGAGACAGAAGAGTCTACGAGCAGTACTTC | CASSIRSRDRRVYEQYF